The next 25 T cell receptor beta chains were all read from a single sample in a study of T cell changes during pregnancy in multiple sclerosis (dated by TCRdb to 2018 to 2020). The library was made by the immunoSEQ multiplex PCR assay. The immuneACCESS repertoire file appears here via TCRdb, limited to in-frame rearrangements. These files lack a portion of the clones; in checked studies, under half of the deficit traces to unresolved V genes, and the cause of the others is not known. The sample records some 100,000 clones, 75% to 95% of which are singletons. The ten largest account for roughly 3% of the sample. Source: peripheral blood, taken in the second trimester of pregnancy. The receptors stem from a female donor with multiple sclerosis, enrolled in a pregnancy study.

The V and J genes are TRBV5-4 and TRBJ2-2; a weak D match, TRBD1 (5 bases). The CDR3 has 15 residues. V was pared by 4 bases and J by 4 bases, with 14 bases between. Germline CDR1 is SGHNT and CDR2 is YYREEE (reference sequence). CDR3 amino acids: CASSLDYRTTGELFF. CDR3 in DNA: TGTGCCAGCAGCCTGGATTACAGGACCACCGGGGAGCTGTTTTTT.

The chain links TRBV28 to TRBJ2-7, with 9 bases identical to TRBD2. CDR3 length equals 14 residues. Germline lookup yields CDR1 MDHEN and CDR2 SYDVKM. The V and J ends lost 7 bases and 0 bases, in that order; junction bases with no gene match: 4. CDR3 bases: TGTGCCAGCACCGTAGCGGGGGACTCCTACGAGCAGTACTTC. It yields the protein CASTVAGDSYEQYF.

The gene calls are TRBV19 and TRBJ2-2; TRBD2 aligns across 11 bases. The CDR3 spans 15 residues. The V gene's germline CDR1 is LNHDA and CDR2 SQIVND (reference sequence). V lost 6 bases to trimming and J lost 7 bases; unmatched junction nucleotides: 7. CDR3 in amino acids: CASRLAGVSVGELFF. For the CDR3, the DNA is TGTGCCAGTAGACTAGCGGGGGTGTCGGTCGGGGAGCTGTTTTTT.

V gene TRBV5-8 combines with J gene TRBJ2-7; 12 bases fit TRBD2. CDR1 is SGHTS and CDR2 is YDEGEE in the germline V gene. The junction had 3 bases not matched to a gene; V was cut back by 0 bases and J by 2 bases. The CDR3 spans 16 residues. The CDR3, as DNA: TGTGCCAGCAGCTTGGATGCTAGCGGGAGGGCCTACGAGCAGTACTTC. This encodes CASSLDASGRAYEQYF.

The CDR3 DNA reads as TGCGCCAGCAGCCAAGATCAGCCCGGGGAACTCAATGAGCAGTTCTTC. Its protein is CASSQDQPGELNEQFF. The rearrangement uses TRBV4-3 and TRBJ2-1; a weak D match, TRBD2 (5 bases). CDR3 length: 16 residues. Germline loops: CDR1 LGHNA, CDR2 YSLEER. Trimming took 0 bases from V and 6 from J, leaving 15 bases between them.

The chain links TRBV7-2 to TRBJ1-2; 8 bases map to TRBD1. There are 16 residues in the CDR3. Losses at the gene ends were 0 bases for V and 6 bases for J; bases not matched to a gene: 9. CDR1 and CDR2 from the germline V gene are SGHTA and FQGNSA. CDR3 amino acids: CASSLAGTGTYHGYTF. CDR3 bases: TGTGCCAGCAGCTTAGCCGGGACAGGAACTTACCATGGCTACACCTTC. Full variable domain (rest looked up from reference TRBV7-2 and TRBJ1-2): GAGVSQSPSNKVTEKGKDVELRCDPISGHTALYWYRQSLGQGLEFLIYFQGNSAPDKSGLPSDRFSAERTGGSVSTLTIQRTQQEDSAVYLCASSLAGTGTYHGYTFGSGTRLTVV.

The chain combines TRBV27 with TRBJ2-5, with 9 bases matching TRBD2. The CDR3 loop spans 17 amino acids. With V trimmed by 0 bases and J by 7 bases, 12 bases remained unmatched. Germline assignment: CDR1 MNHEY and CDR2 SMNVEV (reference sequence). CDR3 region: CASSLSGGRAMKGTQYF. The CDR3, as DNA: TGTGCCAGCAGTTTATCGGGCGGGAGGGCTATGAAGGGGACCCAGTACTTC.

This chain links TRBV27 with TRBJ2-7, with TRBD1 identical over 7 bases. CDR1 MNHEY and CDR2 SMNVEV come from the germline V gene (reference sequence). The junction had 7 bases not matched to a gene; V was cut back by 8 bases and J by 3 bases. The CDR3 covers 13 residues. The CDR3 sequence is CASGPGQNYEQYF. DNA of the CDR3: TGTGCCAGCGGACCGGGACAGAACTACGAGCAGTACTTC.

The rearrangement links TRBV7-8 to TRBJ1-1; possible D gene TRBD1, 6 bases. The CDR3 has 14 amino acids. V shed 2 bases and J shed 2 bases, with 9 bases lying between them. Germline lookup yields CDR1 SGHVS and CDR2 FQNEAQ. The CDR3 DNA reads as TGTGCCAGCAGCTTAATACAGGGAAACACTGAAGCTTTCTTT. This codes for CASSLIQGNTEAFF.

V usage is TRBV28 and J usage is TRBJ2-5, with a tentative D call TRBD2 (6 bases). The CDR3 is made up of 14 amino acids. Germline CDR1 MDHEN, CDR2 SYDVKM. With 5 bases removed from V and 7 bases from J, the gap between germline ends came to 17 bases. CDR3 in amino acids: CASSATSPARTQYF. As DNA, the CDR3 is TGTGCCAGCAGTGCTACTAGCCCCGCCCGGACCCAGTACTTC.

DNA of the CDR3: TGTGCCAGCAGCCTTGTGATCGGACAGCAGTACGAGCAGTACTTC. The encoded protein is CASSLVIGQQYEQYF. The chain couples TRBV7-9 to TRBJ2-7; perhaps TRBD1 as D (6 bases). Per the germline V gene, CDR1 is SEHNR and CDR2 is FQNEAQ (reference sequence). Trimming took off 5 bases at V and 4 bases at J, with 18 bases between the two ends. The CDR3 loop spans 15 amino acids. Using reference TRBV7-9 and TRBJ2-7 for the parts outside the CDR3, the full variable domain is DTGVSQNPRHKITKRGQNVTFRCDPISEHNRLYWYRQTLGQGPEFLTYFQNEAQLEKSRLLSDRFSAERPKGSFSTLEIQRTEQGDSAMYLCASSLVIGQQYEQYFGPGTRLTVT.

The rearrangement uses TRBV7-8 and TRBJ1-1, with D tentatively TRBD1 (5 bases). The CDR3 extends over 16 amino acids. Germline values: CDR1 SGHVS, CDR2 FQNEAQ. V was clipped by 5 bases and J by 0 bases, with 16 bases between them. The CDR3 spells CASSPFYGGMNTEAFF. Here the CDR3 DNA reads TGTGCCAGCAGCCCCTTCTACGGGGGTATGAACACTGAAGCTTTCTTT.

The chain recombines TRBV5-1 with TRBJ1-4; no definite D call. Germline values: CDR1 SGHRS, CDR2 YFSETQ. Trimming removed 1 base at V and 8 bases at J, with 15 bases between. The CDR3 is 15 amino acids. The CDR3 DNA is TGCGCCAGCAGCTTGTTCGGGGAGCAGGCGGAAAAACTGTTTTTT. Protein product: CASSLFGEQAEKLFF.

The V gene is TRBV5-6, the J gene TRBJ2-1; no clear D gene. CDR1 SGHDT and CDR2 YYEEEE come from the germline V gene. CDR3 size: 11 residues. V shed 2 bases and J shed 8 bases, with 5 bases lying between them. This CDR3 reads CASSFTDEQFF. DNA of the CDR3: TGTGCCAGCAGCTTTACAGATGAGCAGTTCTTC. Based on the CDR3 plus reference TRBV5-6 and TRBJ2-1, the full variable domain is DAGVTQSPTHLIKTRGQQVTLRCSPKSGHDTVSWYQQALGQGPQFIFQYYEEEERQRGNFPDRFSGHQFPNYSSELNVNALLLGDSALYLCASSFTDEQFFGPGTRLTVL.

Remarks on this clone: The same CDR3 is also encoded by other DNA sequences in this sample. J is TRBJ2-2 and V is TRBV2; D not resolved. V was trimmed by 1 base and J by 5 bases, leaving 5 bases between them. The CDR3 extends over 13 amino acids. The germline gives CDR1 SNHLY, CDR2 FYNNEI. CDR3 sequence: CASSEVVTGELFF. CDR3 DNA sequence: TGTGCCAGCAGTGAAGTCGTGACCGGGGAGCTGTTTTTT.

The chain has TRBV19 and TRBJ1-1; D is unclear. V gave up 9 bases and J gave up 3 bases, with 14 bases separating them. The CDR3 spans 13 residues. Germline assignment: CDR1 LNHDA and CDR2 SQIVND (reference sequence). The CDR3 is CASNRVLDTEAFF. In DNA, the CDR3 is TGTGCCAGCAATCGGGTGTTGGACACTGAAGCTTTCTTT.

This clone appeared once. The genes are TRBV6-6 and TRBJ2-1; TRBD1 might be the D (5 bases). Between the trimmed V and J ends, which lost 2 bases and 6 bases, there was a span of 8 bases. Germline V gene data show CDR1 as MNHNY and CDR2 as SVGAGI (reference sequence). The CDR3 length is 13 residues. For the CDR3, the DNA is TGTGCCAGCAGTTACCAGGGTGTCAATGAGCAGTTCTTC. It is translated as CASSYQGVNEQFF.

V is TRBV7-2 and J is TRBJ1-5; possibly TRBD1 for D (6 bases). Trimming took off 5 bases at V and 8 bases at J, with 16 bases between the two ends. CDR1 and CDR2 (germline): SGHTA, FQGNSA. The CDR3 covers 14 residues. The CDR3 loop is CASSPGGAGEPQHF. CDR3 coding DNA: TGTGCCAGCAGCCCTGGGGGGGCCGGAGAGCCCCAGCATTTT. Complete variable domain (other parts from reference TRBV7-2 and TRBJ1-5): GAGVSQSPSNKVTEKGKDVELRCDPISGHTALYWYRQSLGQGLEFLIYFQGNSAPDKSGLPSDRFSAERTGGSVSTLTIQRTQQEDSAVYLCASSPGGAGEPQHFGDGTRLSIL.

Remarks on this clone: Because the CDR3's place on the DNA is in doubt, the DNA is left out and the CDR3 is given as listed by TCRdb. This rearrangement joins TRBV28 to TRBJ2-5; TRBD2, the table's D call, was not compared with the DNA. The CDR3 is 14 residues long, ends included. Germline-derived CDR1 and CDR2 are MDHEN and SYDVKM. The CDR3: CASSSSGSEETQYF.

About this clone itself: A junction end diverges from the germline sequence, so it may reflect a read error. This rearrangement joins TRBV2 to TRBJ2-7, with TRBD1 identical over 8 bases. The length of the CDR3 is 12 residues. CDR1 is SNHLY and CDR2 is FYNNEI in the germline V gene. The CDR3, as DNA: TGTGCCAGCGGACTCCCGGGACAGGCTTTGTCCTTC. It codes for CASGLPGQALSF.

The V gene is TRBV18, the J gene TRBJ1-5, with TRBD1 identical over 9 bases. CDR1 and CDR2 (germline): KGHSH, LQKENI. The CDR3 runs 17 residues. Trimming at V came to 6 bases and at J to 0 bases, leaving 9 bases not matched to a gene. DNA of the CDR3: TGTGCCAGCTCCGCACAGGGGGCGCTGAATAGCAATCAGCCCCAGCATTTT. This codes for CASSAQGALNSNQPQHF.

The CDR3 sequence is CASSPGSPNMAEQFF. In DNA form, the CDR3 reads TGTGCCAGCAGCCCCGGGTCCCCGAATATGGCTGAGCAGTTCTTC. The chain has TRBV9 and TRBJ2-1; D not resolved. The ends were cut back, 4 bases at V and 9 bases at J, with 20 bases in the middle. The CDR3 is 15 residues long. CDR1 and CDR2 (germline): SGDLS, YYNGEE.

The chain couples TRBV2 to TRBJ2-1; TRBD2 is a possible D gene (6 bases). Germline-derived CDR1 and CDR2 are SNHLY and FYNNEI. This CDR3 region has 15 residues. V gave up 7 bases and J gave up 8 bases, with 21 bases separating them. As DNA, the CDR3 is TGTGCCAGCACTCCGTCGGACTACCGTTGGGATGAGCAGTTCTTC. Residues: CASTPSDYRWDEQFF.

J is TRBJ1-2 and V is TRBV28; 7 positions match TRBD1. This CDR3 is built from 13 residues. Germline V gives CDR1 MDHEN, CDR2 SYDVKM. With V trimmed by 2 bases and J by 3 bases, 0 bases remained unmatched. In nucleotides, the CDR3 is TGTGCCAGCAGTTTAGGGACAGACTATGGCTACACCTTC. Translated, it gives CASSLGTDYGYTF.

The chain recombines TRBV5-1 with TRBJ1-1; 9 bases fit TRBD1. Germline V gene data show CDR1 as SGHRS and CDR2 as YFSETQ. V lost 2 bases to trimming and J lost 8 bases; unmatched junction nucleotides: 4. This CDR3 contains 13 residues. The CDR3 region is CASSFPTGGEAFF. CDR3 coding DNA: TGCGCCAGCAGCTTCCCAACAGGGGGCGAAGCTTTCTTT. Full variable domain (remainder filled in from reference TRBV5-1 and TRBJ1-1): KAGVTQTPRYLIKTRGQQVTLSCSPISGHRSVSWYQQTPGQGLQFLFEYFSETQRNKGNFPGRFSGRQFSNSRSEMNVSTLELGDSALYLCASSFPTGGEAFFGQGTRLTVV.